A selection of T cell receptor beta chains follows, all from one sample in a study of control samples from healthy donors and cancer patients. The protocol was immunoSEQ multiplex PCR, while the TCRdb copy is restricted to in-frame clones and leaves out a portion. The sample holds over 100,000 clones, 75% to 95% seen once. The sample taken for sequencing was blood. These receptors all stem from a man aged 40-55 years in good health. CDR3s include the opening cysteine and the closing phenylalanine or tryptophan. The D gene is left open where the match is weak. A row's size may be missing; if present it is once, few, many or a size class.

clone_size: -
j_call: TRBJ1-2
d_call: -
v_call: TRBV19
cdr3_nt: TGTGCCAGTAGTATAGATGGGACATTGGGATATGGCTACACCTTC
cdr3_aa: CASSIDGTLGYGYTF

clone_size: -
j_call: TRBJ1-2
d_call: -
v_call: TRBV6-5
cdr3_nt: TGTGCCAGCAGTTGGGGAGAGAACTATGGCTACACCTTC
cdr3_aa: CASSWGENYGYTF

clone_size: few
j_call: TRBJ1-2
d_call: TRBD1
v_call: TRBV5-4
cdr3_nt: TGTGCCAGCAGCTACGACAGGGCCGGCTACACCTTC
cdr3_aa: CASSYDRAGYTF

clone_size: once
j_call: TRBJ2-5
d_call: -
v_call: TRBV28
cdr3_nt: TGTGCCAGCAGTTCCTCCGTGGAGACCCAGTACTTC
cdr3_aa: CASSSSVETQYF

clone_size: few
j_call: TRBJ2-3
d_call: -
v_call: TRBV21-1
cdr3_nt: TGTGCCAGCAGCAAGAGCCGGGACGTAGACCGACCATTTTTAAGTTATAGCACAGATACGCAGTATTTT
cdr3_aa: CASSKSRDVDRPFLSYSTDTQYF

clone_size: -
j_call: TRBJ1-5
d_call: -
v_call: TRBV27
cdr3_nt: TGTGCCAGCAGTTCAGGGTATAGCAATCAGCCCCAGCATTTT
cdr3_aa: CASSSGYSNQPQHF

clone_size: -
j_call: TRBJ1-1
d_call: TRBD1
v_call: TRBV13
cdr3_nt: TGTGCCAGCAAAGTGACAGGGCGGACTGAAGCTTTCTTT
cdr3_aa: CASKVTGRTEAFF

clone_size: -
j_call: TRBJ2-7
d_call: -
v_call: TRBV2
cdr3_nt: TGTGCCAGCAGTGGCACAGGGAACTACGAGCAGTACTTC
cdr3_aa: CASSGTGNYEQYF

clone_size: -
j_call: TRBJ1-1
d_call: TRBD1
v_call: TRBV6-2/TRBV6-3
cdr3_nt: TGTGCCAGCAGTTACTCAGGGGGCGGAGCTTTCTTT
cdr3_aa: CASSYSGGGAFF

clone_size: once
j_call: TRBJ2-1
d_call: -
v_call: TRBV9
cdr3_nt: TGTGCCAGCAGCGTAGGGGGGTCTAACAATGAGCAGTTCTTC
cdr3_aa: CASSVGGSNNEQFF

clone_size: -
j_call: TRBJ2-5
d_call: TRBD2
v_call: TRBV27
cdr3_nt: TGTGCCAGCAGTTCGGAGCGGGGGGGGGTGGCCCAGTACTTC
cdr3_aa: CASSSERGGVAQYF

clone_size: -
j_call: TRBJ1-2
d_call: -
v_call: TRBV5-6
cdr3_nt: TGTGCCAGCAGCTTGGAAGGGGGGCCTAGGGATGGCTACACCTTC
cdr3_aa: CASSLEGGPRDGYTF

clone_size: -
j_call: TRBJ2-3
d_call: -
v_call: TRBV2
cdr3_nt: TGTGCCAGCAGTGTAACCCGCACAGATACGCAGTATTTT
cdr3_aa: CASSVTRTDTQYF

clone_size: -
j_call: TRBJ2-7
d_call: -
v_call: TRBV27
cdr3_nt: TGTGCCAGCCGGTCGGTCTTGGCTTCCTACGAGCAGTACTTC
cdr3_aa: CASRSVLASYEQYF

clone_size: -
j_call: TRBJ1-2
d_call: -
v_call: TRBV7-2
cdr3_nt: TGTGCCAGCAGCTTGACTATGACCGCCTCTTACGGCTACACCTTC
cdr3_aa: CASSLTMTASYGYTF

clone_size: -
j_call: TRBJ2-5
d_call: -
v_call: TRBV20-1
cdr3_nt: TGCAGTGCTAGACAGCAAGAGACCCAGTACTTC
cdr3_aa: CSARQQETQYF

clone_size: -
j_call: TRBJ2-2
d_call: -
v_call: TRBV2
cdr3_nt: TGTGCCAGCAGGGGGGAGAACACCGGGGAGCTGTTTTTT
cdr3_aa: CASRGENTGELFF

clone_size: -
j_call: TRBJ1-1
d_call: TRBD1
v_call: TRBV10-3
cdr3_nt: TGTGCCATCAGTGAGGACAGGGCTGCCACTGAAGCTTTCTTT
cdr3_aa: CAISEDRAATEAFF

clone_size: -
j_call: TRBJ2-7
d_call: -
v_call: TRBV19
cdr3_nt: TGTGCCAGTAGTATCGTACCGGGTAGCTCCTACGAGCAGTACTTC
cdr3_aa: CASSIVPGSSYEQYF

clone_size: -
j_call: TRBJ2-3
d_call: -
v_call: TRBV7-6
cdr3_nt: TGTGCCAGCAGCTTGACTCATACTAGGTTCGGAGAAGATACGCAGTATTTT
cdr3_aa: CASSLTHTRFGEDTQYF

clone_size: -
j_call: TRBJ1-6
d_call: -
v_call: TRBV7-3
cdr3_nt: TGTGCCAGCAGCTTCCGAGAAGGTTCACCCCTCCACTTT
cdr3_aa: CASSFREGSPLHF

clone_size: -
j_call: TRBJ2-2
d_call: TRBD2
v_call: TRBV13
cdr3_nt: TGTGCCAGCAGCCCTGGACTAGCGGGGGCCTCGGAGCTGTTTTTT
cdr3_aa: CASSPGLAGASELFF

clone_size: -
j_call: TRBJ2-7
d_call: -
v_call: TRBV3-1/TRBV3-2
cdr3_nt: TGTGCCAGCAGCCAAGAACAGGGCTCCTACGAGCAGTACTTC
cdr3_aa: CASSQEQGSYEQYF

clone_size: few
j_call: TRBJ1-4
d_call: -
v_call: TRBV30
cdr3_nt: TGTGCCTGGAGTGAGGGCAGGGTCTTTGAAAAACTGTTTTTT
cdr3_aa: CAWSEGRVFEKLFF

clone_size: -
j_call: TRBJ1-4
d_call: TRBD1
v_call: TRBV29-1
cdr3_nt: TGCAGCGGAAGGACAGGGCCCGAGAAACTGTTTTTT
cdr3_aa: CSGRTGPEKLFF

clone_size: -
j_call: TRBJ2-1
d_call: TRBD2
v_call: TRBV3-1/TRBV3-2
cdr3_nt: TGTGCCAGCAGCCAAGTACAGCGGGGACCCTACAATGAGCAGTTCTTC
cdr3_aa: CASSQVQRGPYNEQFF

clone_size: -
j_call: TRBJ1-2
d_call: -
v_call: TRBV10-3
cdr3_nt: TGTGCCATCAGTGCGATGGGTGACTATGGCTACACCTTC
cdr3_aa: CAISAMGDYGYTF

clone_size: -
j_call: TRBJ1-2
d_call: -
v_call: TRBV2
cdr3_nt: TGTGCCAGCAGTGGAGTCGGCACGACCTATGGCTACACCTTC
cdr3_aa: CASSGVGTTYGYTF

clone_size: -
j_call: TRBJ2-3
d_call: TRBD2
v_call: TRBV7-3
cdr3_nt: TGTGCCAGCAGCTTCTCGAGCGGGGGGACAGATACGCAGTATTTT
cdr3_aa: CASSFSSGGTDTQYF

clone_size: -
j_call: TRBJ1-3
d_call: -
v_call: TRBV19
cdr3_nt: TGTGCCAGTAGTATCGACTCTGGAAACACCATATATTTT
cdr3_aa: CASSIDSGNTIYF

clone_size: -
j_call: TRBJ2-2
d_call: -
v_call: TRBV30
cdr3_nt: TGTGCCTGGAGTGTAGGTAGTGGCGGGGAGCTGTTTTTT
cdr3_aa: CAWSVGSGGELFF

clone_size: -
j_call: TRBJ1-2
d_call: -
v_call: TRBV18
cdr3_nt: TGTGCCAGCTCACCTCGGGGGGGCGACGGCTACACCTTC
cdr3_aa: CASSPRGGDGYTF

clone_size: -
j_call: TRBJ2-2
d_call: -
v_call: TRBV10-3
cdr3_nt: TGTGCCATCAGTGAAGGAAGGCCGCCGAACACCGGGGAGCTGTTTTTT
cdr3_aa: CAISEGRPPNTGELFF

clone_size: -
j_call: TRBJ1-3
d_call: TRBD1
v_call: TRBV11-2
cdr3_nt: TGTGCCAGCAGTCTCCCGAGGGGAACAGGGGAGGACACCATATATTTT
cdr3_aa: CASSLPRGTGEDTIYF

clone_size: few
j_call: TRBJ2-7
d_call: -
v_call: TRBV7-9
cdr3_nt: TGTGCCAGCAGCCCGAAGGGGCCCTACGAGCAGTACTTC
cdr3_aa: CASSPKGPYEQYF

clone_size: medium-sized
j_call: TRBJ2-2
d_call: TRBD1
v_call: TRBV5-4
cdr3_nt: TGTGCCACCGGGACAGGGCAGAACACCGGGGAGCTGTTTTTT
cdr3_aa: CATGTGQNTGELFF

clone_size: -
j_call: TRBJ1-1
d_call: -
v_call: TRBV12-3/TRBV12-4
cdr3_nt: TGTGCCAGTCGTAGGGAGGGCACTGAAGCTTTCTTT
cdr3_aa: CASRREGTEAFF